These 27 T cell receptor beta chains share one sample of origin, sequenced in a study of immune characterization of retroperitoneal liposarcoma. TCRdb fed the PCR reads into MiXCR, producing one record per CDR3 protein. Here the sample spans 9,500 to 13,000 distinct CDR3 sequences, roughly a quarter being singletons. The sample consisted of tumor tissue. These receptors all stem from a female donor with retroperitoneal liposarcoma.

This rearrangement joins TRBV10-1 to TRBJ2-1; 7 bases match TRBD1. Germline V lookup: CDR1 WNHNN, CDR2 SYGVQD (reference sequence). CDR3 size: 14 residues. V lost 6 bases, J lost 5 bases, and 7 bases stayed unmatched. This CDR3 is CASSPGTVNNEQFF. As DNA, the CDR3 is TGCGCCAGCAGCCCCGGGACAGTAAACAATGAGCAGTTCTTC.

This clonotype showed up many times. The rearrangement links TRBV7-3 to TRBJ2-5, with D possibly TRBD1 on 5 matching bases. Germline CDR1 is SGHTA and CDR2 is FQGTGA. This CDR3 is built from 15 residues. With 3 bases removed from V and 11 bases from J, the gap between germline ends came to 22 bases. The CDR3 sequence: CASSFQAGFDNEQYF. The CDR3 region has the DNA TGTGCCAGCAGCTTCCAGGCAGGGTTCGACAATGAGCAGTACTTC. Together with reference TRBV7-3 and TRBJ2-5, the CDR3 gives the full variable domain: GAGVSQTPSNKVTEKGKYVELRCDPISGHTALYWYRQSLGQGPEFLIYFQGTGAADDSGLPNDRFFAVRPEGSVSTLKIQRTERGDSAVYLCASSFQAGFDNEQYFGPGTRLLVL.

J is TRBJ2-4 and V is TRBV6-1; no definite D call. The J call may be mistaken, given a closer DNA end match to TRBJ2-7. CDR3 length: 13 amino acids. CDR1 is MNHNS, CDR2 SASEGT, per germline. The CDR3 loop reads CASSESGSYEQYF. CDR3 DNA: TGTGCCAGCAGTGAATCAGGTTCCTACGAGCAGTACTTC.

CDR3 residues: CASSLGGGTDTQYF. The CDR3, as DNA: TGTGCCAGCAGTTTAGGGGGGGGCACAGATACGCAGTATTTT. V is TRBV12-3 or TRBV12-4 and J is TRBJ2-3; maybe TRBD2 (6 bases). V lost 1 base and J 1 base, leaving 6 bases between the germline ends. The CDR3 consists of 14 residues.

This clonotype is labeled as medium-sized. The rearrangement uses TRBV6-1 and TRBJ1-6, with D hard to call. Deletions cut 7 bases from V and 3 bases from J, with 4 bases between. Germline V gene data show CDR1 as MNHNS and CDR2 as SASEGT. The length of the CDR3 is 12 residues. The CDR3 nucleotides read TGTGCCAGCAACGACTATAATTCACCCCTCCACTTT. It specifies CASNDYNSPLHF.

This clonotype is medium-sized by share. The chain has TRBV6-1 and TRBJ2-1; 8 bases fit TRBD2. The CDR3 covers 15 residues. Trimming took 3 bases from V and 9 from J; bases not matched to a gene: 10. CDR1 and CDR2 (germline): MNHNS, SASEGT. CDR3 sequence reads: CASSERPGLEGEQFF. The CDR3 region has the DNA TGTGCCAGCAGTGAGAGGCCGGGACTAGAAGGTGAGCAGTTCTTC.

This clonotype was counted a single time. Relative to the germline gene, one junction end is altered; a read error may explain this. This chain uses TRBV6-9 with TRBJ2-1; 8 bases fit TRBD1. With the DNA end fitting TRBJ2-7 better, the J assignment may be wrong. Germline V CDR1 and CDR2: MNHGY, SVAAGI. This CDR3 has 15 residues. CDR3 in DNA: TGTGTCAGCAGTGTCACAGGGGGTTCCTACAATGAGCAGTACTTC. Translation gives CVSSVTGGSYNEQYF.

Relative to its sample, this clonotype is medium-sized. The chain carries TRBV10-2 and TRBJ2-5; D not certain. Trimming removed 3 bases from V and 3 bases from J, with 2 bases in between. Germline CDR1 reads WSHSY; CDR2 reads SAAADI. There are 11 residues in the CDR3. In DNA form, the CDR3 reads TGCGCCAGCAGTGAAAAAGAGACCCAGTACTTC. Its translation: CASSEKETQYF.

This chain links TRBV5-3 with TRBJ2-4; D perhaps matches TRBD1 (5 bases). The last part of the DNA fits TRBJ2-5 better; the J call may be wrong. TRBV5-3 is designated an ORF whose function remains uncertain. The CDR3 has 16 residues. The CDR3 loop is CASSPMMAQAQETQYF. The CDR3 DNA sequence: TGTGCCAGCAGCCCAATGATGGCACAGGCACAAGAGACCCAGTACTTC.

This clonotype is categorized as medium-sized. J is TRBJ2-1 and V is TRBV6-1; the match to TRBD1 covers 11 bases. V lost 10 bases, J lost 10 bases, and 15 bases stayed unmatched. Germline lookup yields CDR1 MNHNS and CDR2 SASEGT. The CDR3 totals 15 residues. CDR3: CATFESGQGVHEQFF. In DNA form, the CDR3 reads TGTGCCACCTTCGAATCGGGACAGGGGGTCCACGAGCAGTTCTTC.

This clonotype was seen many times. This CDR3 is CASSLMSGGYNEQYF. For the CDR3, the DNA is TGTGCCAGCAGCTTAATGAGCGGGGGGTACAATGAGCAGTACTTC. The chain couples TRBV7-2 to TRBJ2-1; the match to TRBD2 covers 9 bases. The J call may be mistaken, given a closer DNA end match to TRBJ2-7. This CDR3 has 15 amino acids. The germline V gene has CDR1 SGHTA and CDR2 FQGNSA.

Sample share makes this clonotype large. V and J are TRBV7-6 and TRBJ2-1; the match to TRBD2 covers 10 bases. Losses at the gene ends were 5 bases for V and 5 bases for J; bases not matched to a gene: 6. The CDR3 totals 15 residues. Germline CDR1 and CDR2: SGHVS and FNYEAQ. This chain's CDR3 is CASSPRTSGNNEQFF. The CDR3 DNA reads TGTGCCAGCAGCCCTCGGACTAGCGGCAACAATGAGCAGTTCTTC.

This chain uses TRBV6-1 with TRBJ1-5; 9 nucleotides line up with TRBD1. CDR1 MNHNS and CDR2 SASEGT come from the germline V gene. This CDR3 has 14 residues. V dropped 8 bases and J dropped 2; count of bases not matched to a gene: 4. The chain's CDR3 is CASRTGGGNQPQHF. CDR3 DNA sequence: TGTGCCAGCCGAACAGGGGGCGGCAATCAGCCCCAGCATTTT.

CDR3 DNA: TGTGCCAGCAGCCTGGGGTCGGTTGAGACCCAGTACTTC. Translation gives CASSLGSVETQYF. This rearrangement joins TRBV7-2 to TRBJ2-5; D is unresolved. Germline-derived CDR1 and CDR2 are SGHTA and FQGNSA. V was trimmed by 5 bases and J by 5 bases, leaving 12 bases between them. CDR3 size: 13 residues.

This clonotype occurred many times. This sequence joins TRBV6-1 and TRBJ2-1; tentative D call: TRBD2 (7 bases). Trimming stripped 7 bases from V and 10 bases from J, with 26 bases between. This CDR3 region has 16 residues. Germline V gene data show CDR1 as MNHNS and CDR2 as SASEGT. The CDR3 DNA is TGTGCCAGCACCCCTCCGGGGGGCAGTGGGTCTCGCGAGCAGTTCTTC. The encoded protein is CASTPPGGSGSREQFF.

On this clonotype: No conserved phenylalanine or tryptophan is present at the end of the CDR3, so a read error is the likely explanation. This chain joins TRBV6-1 and TRBJ2-7; no definite D call. The CDR3 length is 12 residues. V lost 2 bases to trimming and J lost 3 bases, with 5 bases between them. Germline V CDR1 and CDR2: MNHNS, SASEGT. The CDR3 sequence: CASSEWVYEQYP. CDR3 DNA: TGTGCCAGCAGTGAATGGGTCTACGAGCAGTACCCC.

V and J are TRBV7-6 and TRBJ2-1, with D maybe TRBD2 (5 bases). V was clipped by 1 base and J by 13 bases, with 20 bases between them. The CDR3 has 15 residues. CDR1 and CDR2 (germline): SGHVS, FNYEAQ. The DNA for the CDR3 is TGTGCCAGCAGCTTAGATCATCTGAGCGGAAGGACCCAGTTCTTC. Its protein is CASSLDHLSGRTQFF.

This clonotype came up many times. The chain joins TRBV6-1 to TRBJ2-5; D might be TRBD2 (6 bases). Per germline, CDR1 MNHNS and CDR2 SASEGT. This CDR3 is built from 13 residues. Between the trimmed V and J ends, which lost 8 bases and 4 bases, there was a span of 14 bases. CDR3 in DNA: TGTGCCAGCTGGGACTCCGTGGGAGAGACCCAGTACTTC. Amino acids: CASWDSVGETQYF.

This clonotype was seen a handful of times. The rearrangement uses TRBV7-2 and TRBJ1-1; possible D gene TRBD1, 5 bases. V was trimmed by 3 bases and J by 3 bases, leaving 11 bases between them. The CDR3 is 14 amino acids. Germline V gene sequence: CDR1 SGHTA, CDR2 FQGNSA. The CDR3 spells CASSFRGEYTEAFF. The CDR3 nucleotides read TGTGCCAGCAGCTTCCGGGGGGAATACACTGAAGCTTTCTTT.

In this sample, this clonotype turned up once. A much larger clone is a single base away; this may be a read error. The final CDR3 position lacks the conserved phenylalanine or tryptophan, pointing to a likely read error. CDR3 sequence reads: CASSSPRRTRYEQFL. The CDR3 coding sequence is TGTGCCAGCAGTTCCCCTCGCAGGACACGGTACGAGCAGTTCTTA. The rearrangement joins TRBV6-1 to TRBJ2-5; D perhaps matches TRBD1 (5 bases). Judging by the DNA end, TRBJ2-1 fits better; the J call may be wrong. The CDR3 consists of 15 residues. Germline assignment: CDR1 MNHNS and CDR2 SASEGT.

This clonotype is medium-sized by share. The chain couples TRBV12-3 or TRBV12-4 to TRBJ2-1; 10 bases map to TRBD2. The length of the CDR3 is 14 residues. J was trimmed by 4 bases and V by 6 bases; bases with no gene match: 3. CDR3 amino acids: CASSPSGGYNEQFF. The CDR3, as DNA: TGTGCCAGCAGCCCTAGCGGGGGATACAATGAGCAGTTCTTC.

There are a few counts of this clonotype. The genes are TRBV27 and TRBJ2-3; possible D gene TRBD2, 6 bases. The DNA end lines up better with TRBJ2-7; the J call may be wrong. The CDR3 is 14 amino acids. CDR1 and CDR2 (germline): MNHEY, SMNVEV (reference sequence). The CDR3 region has the DNA TGTGCCAGCACCCTGGGGGGAAGAGGGGACGAGCAGTACTTC. Its protein product is CASTLGGRGDEQYF.

This chain joins TRBV6-1 and TRBJ2-2; possibly TRBD1 for D (5 bases). This CDR3 region has 17 residues. Trimming removed 6 bases from V and 3 bases from J, with 20 bases in between. Germline CDR1 and CDR2: MNHNS and SASEGT. The CDR3 DNA sequence: TGTGCCAGCAGACAAGAAGTAGGGGTAGGGTACACCGGGGAGCTGTTTTTT. Translation: CASRQEVGVGYTGELFF.

This clonotype rates as medium-sized. This chain joins TRBV6-6 and TRBJ2-1, with 11 bases that match TRBD2. The J call may be in error: the DNA end matches TRBJ2-7 better. CDR1 is MNHNY and CDR2 is SVGAGI in the germline V gene (reference sequence). This CDR3 is 15 amino acids long. CDR3 sequence (DNA): TGTGCCAGCAGTTACTTGGGACTAGCGGATTACGAGCAGTACTTC. This codes for CASSYLGLADYEQYF.

On this clonotype: Because the CDR3 is missing its conserved closing phenylalanine or tryptophan, this is likely a read error. The chain is built from TRBV7-2 and TRBJ2-5, with 9 bases identical to TRBD2. This CDR3 region has 14 residues. V shed 5 bases, J shed 11 bases, and the junction held 12 bases outside the gene matches. Germline assignment: CDR1 SGHTA and CDR2 FQGNSA. For the CDR3, the DNA is TGTGCCAGCAGCCGGACTAGCGACCACAATGAGCAGTACGCC. Encoded protein: CASSRTSDHNEQYA.

Regarding this clonotype: A junction boundary mismatches the germline segment, possibly from a read error. The CDR3 DNA reads as TGTGCCAGCAGCTTGTTCCCGGGACCCGGGACAGGCGCTTCCGATGAGCAGTACTTC. Translation gives CASSLFPGPGTGASDEQYF. This chain uses TRBV5-3 with TRBJ2-5; 8 bases match TRBD1. TRBV5-3 is flagged as an ORF with uncertain function. This CDR3 region has 19 residues.

Many counts were recorded for this clonotype. V gene TRBV7-2 combines with J gene TRBJ2-1, with D possibly matching TRBD1 (5 bases). The assigned J gene may be wrong: the sequence end matches TRBJ2-7 better. The CDR3 sequence is 13 residues long. Germline CDR1 is SGHTA and CDR2 is FQGNSA. This CDR3 is CASSRRQNYEQYF. The CDR3 nucleotides are TGTGCCAGCAGCCGGCGACAGAACTACGAGCAGTACTTC.